This T cell receptor (beta chain) was sequenced during a study of post-analysis software for immune sequencing data. Findings of the study overall: Roughly 5 TRBV segments occurring more often in patients than controls included TRBV5-6, TRBV5-1 and TRBV20-1.

Prepared TCR beta cDNA libraries contained unique molecular identifiers. TCRdb itself ran the PCR reads through MiXCR, one entry per CDR3 protein. This sample yields some 690,000 distinct CDR3 sequences, of which roughly three fifths are seen a single time; around 10% belongs to the top ten. A note on this clonotype: The antigen remains unidentified.

The CDR3 has 14 residues. The V gene's germline CDR1 is SGHKS and CDR2 YYEKEE (reference sequence). The receptor comes from a girl aged 2 to 9 with multiple sclerosis. Material: blood. The genes are TRBV5-5 and TRBJ2-5; 9 bases are shared with TRBD2. The J call is doubtful: the DNA matches TRBJ2-7 better. CDR3 region: CASSFLAGSYEQYF. The CDR3 DNA reads as TGTGCCAGCAGCTTTCTAGCGGGGTCGTACGAGCAGTACTTC.